This T cell receptor beta chain was recovered during a study of OX40 agonist ivuxolimab in advanced cancers. Study as a whole: Six ivuxolimab dose levels, 0.01 to 10 mg/kg, were given intravenously every 2 weeks. Patients were 65% to 85% male with ages roughly 23 to 85, mean around 61.

A word on this clone: Its antigen is undetermined.

Clones were read by immunoSEQ multiplex PCR, and TCRdb kept only the in-frame ones, dropping some. The table records 78,000 or so clones, roughly nine tenths of them present only once. The CDR3 runs 16 residues. V dropped 3 bases and J dropped 2 bases, with 14 bases sitting between them. CDR1 and CDR2 (germline): MDHEN, SYDVKM. Study-wide results and limits: The specificity for antigen of the expanded peripheral T cells was not determined.

Source: CD4+ or CD8+ T cells sorted from blood, taken in a trial of the OX40 agonist ivuxolimab. This chain links TRBV28 with TRBJ1-5, with D maybe TRBD1 (5 bases). The TCR sequence derives from an adult with an advanced solid tumor such as melanoma, head and neck, liver or kidney cancer. The DNA of the CDR3 is TGTGCCAGCAGTTTGGTCTCCCAGGGAGGCAATCAGCCCCAGCATTTT. Amino acids: CASSLVSQGGNQPQHF.